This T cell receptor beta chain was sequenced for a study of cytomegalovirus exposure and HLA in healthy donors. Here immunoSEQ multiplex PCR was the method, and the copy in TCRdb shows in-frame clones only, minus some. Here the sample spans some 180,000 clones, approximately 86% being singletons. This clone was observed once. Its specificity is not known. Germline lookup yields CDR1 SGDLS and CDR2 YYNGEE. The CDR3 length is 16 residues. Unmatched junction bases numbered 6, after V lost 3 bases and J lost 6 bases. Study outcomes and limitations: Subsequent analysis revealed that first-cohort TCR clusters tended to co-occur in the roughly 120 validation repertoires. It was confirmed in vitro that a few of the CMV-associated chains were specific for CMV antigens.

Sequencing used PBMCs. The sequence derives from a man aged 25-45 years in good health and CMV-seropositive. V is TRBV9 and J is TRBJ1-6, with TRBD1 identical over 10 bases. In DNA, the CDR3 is TGTGCCAGCAGCGAGGGGACAGGGGTTGGTAATTCACCCCTCCACTTT. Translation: CASSEGTGVGNSPLHF. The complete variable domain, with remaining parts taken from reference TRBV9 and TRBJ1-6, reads DSGVTQTPKHLITATGQRVTLRCSPRSGDLSVYWYQQSLDQGLQFLIQYYNGEERAKGNILERFSAQQFPDLHSELNLSSLELGDSALYFCASSEGTGVGNSPLHFGNGTRLTVT.